The TCR beta chain described here comes from a study of blood T cell repertoires in COVID-19. Across the study: Sources were T cells, B-cell-depleted T cells, or PBMCs; the material itself was cDNA or gDNA.

Authors' processing steps: Amplification with reference gene primers provided the estimates of nucleated cell counts. Generated by immunoSEQ multiplex PCR, the TCRdb table keeps only in-frame clones and is missing some. That table gives V, J and clone size, and the DNA gave D and trimming. The profile shows about 59,000 clones, 65% to 90% of them singletons. Sequenced: peripheral blood. The TCR sequence derives from a woman older than 75 with active or convalescent COVID-19.

This CDR3 reads CASSAQANTGELFF. In DNA, the CDR3 is TGTGCCAGCAGCGCACAGGCGAACACCGGGGAGCTGTTTTTT. The chain links TRBV7-3 to TRBJ2-2, with TRBD1 as a possible D gene (5 bases). Germline CDR1 SGHTA, CDR2 FQGTGA. Trimming removed 5 bases from V and 0 bases from J, with 7 bases in between. The CDR3 totals 14 residues.